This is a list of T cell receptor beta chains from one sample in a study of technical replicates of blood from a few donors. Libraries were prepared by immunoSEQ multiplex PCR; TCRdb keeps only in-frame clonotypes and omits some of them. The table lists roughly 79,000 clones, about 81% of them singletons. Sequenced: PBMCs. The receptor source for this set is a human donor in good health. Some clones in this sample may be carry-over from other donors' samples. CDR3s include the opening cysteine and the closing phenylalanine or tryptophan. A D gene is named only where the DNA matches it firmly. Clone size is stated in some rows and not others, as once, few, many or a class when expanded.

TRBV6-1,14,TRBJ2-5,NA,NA,TGTGCCAGCAGTGAATTGTGGAGCCAAGAGACCCAGTACTTC,CASSELWSQETQYF
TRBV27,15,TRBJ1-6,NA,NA,TGTGCCAGCGGTGCCTTACGGGGTGGCAATTCACCCCTCCACTTT,CASGALRGGNSPLHF
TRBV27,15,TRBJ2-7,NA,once,TGTGCCAGCAGTTTAGACAGTACCCTCTCCTACGAGCAGTACTTC,CASSLDSTLSYEQYF
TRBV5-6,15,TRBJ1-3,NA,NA,TGTGCCAGCAGCACTTACTGGGCCGGCGGAAACACCATATATTTT,CASSTYWAGGNTIYF
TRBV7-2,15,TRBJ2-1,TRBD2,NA,TGTGCCAGCAGCTTGACGGGACTAGGCTACAATGAGCAGTTCTTC,CASSLTGLGYNEQFF
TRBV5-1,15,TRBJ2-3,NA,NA,TGCGCCAGCAGCTATTCGCGGGGCGCTTCGGATACGCAGTATTTT,CASSYSRGASDTQYF
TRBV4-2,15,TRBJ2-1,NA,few,TGTGCCAGCAGCCAAGAGGGGCTTCCCAGCCATGAGCAGTTCTTC,CASSQEGLPSHEQFF
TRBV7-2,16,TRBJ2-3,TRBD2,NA,TGTGCCAGCAGCTTGGACGGCGGGAGGGGCACAGATACGCAGTATTTT,CASSLDGGRGTDTQYF
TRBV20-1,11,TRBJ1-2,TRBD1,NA,TGCAGTGCTCTGACAGGGTATGGCTACACCTTC,CSALTGYGYTF
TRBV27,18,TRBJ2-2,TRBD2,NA,TGTGCCAGCAACCTCCGAGGACTAGCGGGAGATAACACCGGGGAGCTGTTTTTT,CASNLRGLAGDNTGELFF
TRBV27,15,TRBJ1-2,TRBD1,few,TGTGCCAGCAGTCCCACCAGGGGGTCTAACTATGGCTACACCTTC,CASSPTRGSNYGYTF
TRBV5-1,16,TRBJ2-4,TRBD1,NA,TGCGCCAGCAGCACCGGGACAGGGGAAGCCAAAAACATTCAGTACTTC,CASSTGTGEAKNIQYF
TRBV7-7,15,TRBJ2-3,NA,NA,TGTGCCAGCAGCTTACTTCCGGGAGCGACAGATACGCAGTATTTT,CASSLLPGATDTQYF
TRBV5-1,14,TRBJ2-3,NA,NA,TGCGCCAGCAGGACCGGGAATACCGGAGATACGCAGTATTTT,CASRTGNTGDTQYF
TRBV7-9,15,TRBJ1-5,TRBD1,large,TGTGCCAGCAGCCCCGTTACAGGGGTGGATCAGCCCCAGCATTTT,CASSPVTGVDQPQHF
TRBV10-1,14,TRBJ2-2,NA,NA,TGCGCCAGCAGTGAGTCGACCGGGGTGGGGGAGCTGTTTTTT,CASSESTGVGELFF
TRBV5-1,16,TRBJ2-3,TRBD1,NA,TGCGCCAGCAGCTTGGTAGGACAGGGGAAGACAGATACGCAGTATTTT,CASSLVGQGKTDTQYF
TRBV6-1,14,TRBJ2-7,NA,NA,TGTGCCAGCAGACGAGATGTGGCAGGGAAAGAGCAGTACTTC,CASRRDVAGKEQYF
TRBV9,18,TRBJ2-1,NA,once,TGTGCCAGCAGCGTAGAGGGACGGGACTGGGCGGGGTACAATGAGCAGTTCTTC,CASSVEGRDWAGYNEQFF
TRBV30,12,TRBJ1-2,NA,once,TGTGCCTGGAGTCCCAGAGGCTATGGCTACACCTTC,CAWSPRGYGYTF
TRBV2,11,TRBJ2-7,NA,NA,TGTGCCAGCCTCGAACAGAGCGAGCAGTACTTC,CASLEQSEQYF
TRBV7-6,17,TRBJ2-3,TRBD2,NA,TGTGCCAGCAGCTTAGCAGTAGCGGGAGTTCATGCAGATACGCAGTATTTT,CASSLAVAGVHADTQYF
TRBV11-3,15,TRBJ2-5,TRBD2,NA,TGTGCCAGCAGCTTAGATGGGAAGCGGGGGGAGACCCAGTACTTC,CASSLDGKRGETQYF
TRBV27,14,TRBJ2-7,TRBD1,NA,TGTGCCAGCAGTTTCCGGGACAGGGTGTACGAGCAGTACTTC,CASSFRDRVYEQYF
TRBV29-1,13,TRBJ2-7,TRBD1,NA,TGCAGCGCAACCGGGACAGAGACCTACGAGCAGTACTTC,CSATGTETYEQYF
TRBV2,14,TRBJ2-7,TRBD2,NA,TGTGCCAGCAGAGTGACTAGCGGGAGGGGAGAGCAGTACTTC,CASRVTSGRGEQYF
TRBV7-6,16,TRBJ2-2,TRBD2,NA,TGTGCCAGCACCCTCCCGGGACTAGCGCTTTCCGGGGAGCTGTTTTTT,CASTLPGLALSGELFF
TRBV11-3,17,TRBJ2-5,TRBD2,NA,TGTGCCAGCAGCTTAGGCCCTAGCGGGGGGGCCGGAGAGACCCAGTACTTC,CASSLGPSGGAGETQYF
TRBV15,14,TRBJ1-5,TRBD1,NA,TGTGCCACCAGATCTGGACAGGGGAGGCAGCCCCAGCATTTT,CATRSGQGRQPQHF
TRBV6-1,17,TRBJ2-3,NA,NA,TGTGCCATCAGTGAGTCGGGAAGGAGGGCCGCCGGAGATACGCAGTATTTT,CAISESGRRAAGDTQYF
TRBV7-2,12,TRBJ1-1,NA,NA,TGTGCCAGCAGCCAGAGACAGTCTAAAGCTTTCTTT,CASSQRQSKAFF
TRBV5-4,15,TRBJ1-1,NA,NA,TGTGCCAGCAGCGGGGACAATGGGTGGGGCACTGAAGCTTTCTTT,CASSGDNGWGTEAFF
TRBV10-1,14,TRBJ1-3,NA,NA,TGCGCCAGCAGTGAGCGGAGCTCTGGAAACACCATATATTTT,CASSERSSGNTIYF
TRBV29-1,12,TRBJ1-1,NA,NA,TGCAGCGTTGAAGATCGAAGGGAGGGAGCTTTCTTT,CSVEDRREGAFF
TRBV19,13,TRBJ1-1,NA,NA,TGTGCCAGTAGTCAAATCCAAGGGACAGAAGCTTTCTTT,CASSQIQGTEAFF
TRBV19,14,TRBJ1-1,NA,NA,TGTGCCAGTAGTACCCGGGGTATGGGCAGTCTAGCTTTCTTT,CASSTRGMGSLAFF